This T cell receptor beta chain emerged from a study of T cell responses to AZD1222 COVID-19 vaccine. Study conclusions and caveats: Sampled repertoires all dated from after the peak T cell response. Among the donors, most were white British and more were female, and clonal diversity was possibly underestimated. When two AZD1222 doses had been given, Spike-specific TCR breadth and depth rose.

V shed 8 bases and J shed 6 bases, with 7 bases lying between them. The CDR3 extends over 11 amino acids. The germline CDR1 and CDR2 sequences are SGHTA and FQGTGA. This table comes from immunoSEQ multiplex PCR, and its TCRdb copy is limited to in-frame clones, with some not included. The table includes about 180,000 clones, more than 75% detected once. As for this clone: No antigen is known for it.

The rearrangement uses TRBV7-3 and TRBJ2-2; TRBD2 might be the D (5 bases). The receptor was derived from an adult who received the AZD1222 COVID-19 vaccine. The sample was peripheral blood, taken 28 days after the second AZD1222 dose. The CDR3 nucleotides read TGTGCCAGCCGAGCGGCCGGGGAGCTGTTTTTT. It specifies CASRAAGELFF.